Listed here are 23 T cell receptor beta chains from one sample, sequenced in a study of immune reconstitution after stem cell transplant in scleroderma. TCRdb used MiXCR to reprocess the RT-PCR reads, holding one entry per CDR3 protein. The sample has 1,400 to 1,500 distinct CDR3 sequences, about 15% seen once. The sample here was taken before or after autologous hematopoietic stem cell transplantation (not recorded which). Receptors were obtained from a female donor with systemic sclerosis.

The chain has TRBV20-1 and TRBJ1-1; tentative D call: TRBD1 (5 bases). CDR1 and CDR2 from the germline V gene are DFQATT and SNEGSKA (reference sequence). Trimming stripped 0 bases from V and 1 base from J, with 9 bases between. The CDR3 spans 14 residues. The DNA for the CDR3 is TGCAGTGCTAGAGACGGAAGGGGGAACACTGAAGCTTTCTTT. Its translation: CSARDGRGNTEAFF.

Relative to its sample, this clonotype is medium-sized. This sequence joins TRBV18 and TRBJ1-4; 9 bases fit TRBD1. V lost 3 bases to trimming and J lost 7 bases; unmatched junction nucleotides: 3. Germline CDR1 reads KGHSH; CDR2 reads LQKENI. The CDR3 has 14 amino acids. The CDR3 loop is CASSPGTGTEKLFF. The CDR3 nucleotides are TGTGCCAGCTCACCTGGGACAGGGACTGAAAAACTGTTTTTT.

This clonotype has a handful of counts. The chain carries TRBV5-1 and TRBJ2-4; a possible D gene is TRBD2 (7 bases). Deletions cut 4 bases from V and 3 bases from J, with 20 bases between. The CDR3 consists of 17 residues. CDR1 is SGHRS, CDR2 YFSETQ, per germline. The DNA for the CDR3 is TGCGCCAGCAGCCCACCTCGGGGGGCCGGGGGCAAAAACATTCAGTACTTC. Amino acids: CASSPPRGAGGKNIQYF.

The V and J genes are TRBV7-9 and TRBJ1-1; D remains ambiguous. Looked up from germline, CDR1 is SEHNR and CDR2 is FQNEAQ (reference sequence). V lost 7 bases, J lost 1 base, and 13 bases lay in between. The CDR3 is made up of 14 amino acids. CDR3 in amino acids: CASKYSRENTEAFF. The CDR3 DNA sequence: TGTGCCAGCAAATACTCCCGGGAGAACACTGAAGCTTTCTTT.

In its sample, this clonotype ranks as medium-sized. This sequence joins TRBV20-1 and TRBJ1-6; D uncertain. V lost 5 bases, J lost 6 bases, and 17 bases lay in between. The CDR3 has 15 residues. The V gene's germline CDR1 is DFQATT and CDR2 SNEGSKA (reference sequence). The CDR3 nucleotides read TGCAGTGCTCCCACCCGAGGAGGTTCTAATTCACCCCTCCACTTT. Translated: CSAPTRGGSNSPLHF.

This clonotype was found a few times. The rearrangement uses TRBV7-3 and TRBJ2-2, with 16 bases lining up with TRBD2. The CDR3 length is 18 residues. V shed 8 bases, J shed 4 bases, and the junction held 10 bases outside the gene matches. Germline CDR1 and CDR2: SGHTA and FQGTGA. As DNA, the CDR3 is TGTGCCAGCGGCCCCCTCGGGACTAGCGGGGGGGCCACCGGGGAGCTGTTTTTT. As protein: CASGPLGTSGGATGELFF.

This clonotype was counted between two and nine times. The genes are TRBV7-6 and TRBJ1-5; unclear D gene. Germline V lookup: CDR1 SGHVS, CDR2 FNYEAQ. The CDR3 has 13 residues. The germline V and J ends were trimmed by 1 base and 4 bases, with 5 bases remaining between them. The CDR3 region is CASSLGPNQPQHF. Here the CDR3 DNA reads TGTGCCAGCAGCTTAGGCCCTAATCAGCCCCAGCATTTT.

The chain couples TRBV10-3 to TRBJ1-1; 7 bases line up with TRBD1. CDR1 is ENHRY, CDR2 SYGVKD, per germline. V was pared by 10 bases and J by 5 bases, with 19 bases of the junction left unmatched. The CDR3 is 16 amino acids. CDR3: CASGASGGGLGTEAFF. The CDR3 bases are TGTGCCAGCGGGGCGTCTGGAGGGGGCTTGGGTACTGAAGCTTTCTTT.

CDR3 loop: CASRLAAYNEQFF. The DNA for the CDR3 is TGTGCCAGCAGACTAGCGGCCTACAATGAGCAGTTCTTC. This chain joins TRBV6-1 and TRBJ2-1, with 8 bases that match TRBD2. V shed 6 bases and J 2 bases; nucleotides not matched to a gene: 0. CDR3 length equals 13 residues. Germline loops: CDR1 MNHNS, CDR2 SASEGT.

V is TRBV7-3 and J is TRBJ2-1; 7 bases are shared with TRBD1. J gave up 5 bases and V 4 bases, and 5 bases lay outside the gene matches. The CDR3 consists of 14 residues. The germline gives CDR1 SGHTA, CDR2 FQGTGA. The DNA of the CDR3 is TGTGCCAGCAGCTCCGGGACAGTAAACAATGAGCAGTTCTTC. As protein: CASSSGTVNNEQFF.

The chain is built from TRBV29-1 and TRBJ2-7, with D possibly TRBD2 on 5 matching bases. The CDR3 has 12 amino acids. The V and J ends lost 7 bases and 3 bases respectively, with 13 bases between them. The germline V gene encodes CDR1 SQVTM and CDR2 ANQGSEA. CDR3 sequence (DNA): TGCAGCGGCTGGACTCAGAACTACGAGCAGTACTTC. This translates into CSGWTQNYEQYF.

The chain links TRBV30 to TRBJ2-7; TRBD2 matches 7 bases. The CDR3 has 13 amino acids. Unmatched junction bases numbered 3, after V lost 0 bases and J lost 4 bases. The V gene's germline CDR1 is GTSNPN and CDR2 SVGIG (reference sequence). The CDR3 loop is CAWSVGTKYEQYF. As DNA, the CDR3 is TGTGCCTGGAGTGTAGGGACTAAATACGAGCAGTACTTC.

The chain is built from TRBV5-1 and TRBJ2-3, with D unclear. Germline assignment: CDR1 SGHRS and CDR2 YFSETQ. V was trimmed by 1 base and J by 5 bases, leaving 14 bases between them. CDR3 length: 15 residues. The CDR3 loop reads CASSLQAIARDTQYF. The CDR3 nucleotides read TGCGCCAGCAGCTTGCAGGCTATTGCGAGAGATACGCAGTATTTT.

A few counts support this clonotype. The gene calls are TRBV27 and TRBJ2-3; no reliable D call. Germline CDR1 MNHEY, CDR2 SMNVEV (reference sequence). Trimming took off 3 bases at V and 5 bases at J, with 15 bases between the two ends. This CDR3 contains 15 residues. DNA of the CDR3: TGTGCCAGCAGTTTGCGAGGAAATAAGAAAGATACGCAGTATTTT. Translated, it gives CASSLRGNKKDTQYF.

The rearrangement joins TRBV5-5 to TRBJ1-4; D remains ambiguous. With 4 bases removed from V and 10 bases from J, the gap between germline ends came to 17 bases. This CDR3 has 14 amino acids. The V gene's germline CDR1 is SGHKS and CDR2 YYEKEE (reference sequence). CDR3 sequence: CASSPEQDRGKLFF. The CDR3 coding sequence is TGTGCCAGCAGCCCGGAGCAGGATCGGGGAAAACTGTTTTTT.

CDR3 sequence (DNA): TGTGCCAGCAGCTTAGGGCAGGGGCCCTCCTACGAGCAGTACTTC. The encoded protein is CASSLGQGPSYEQYF. The V gene is TRBV7-8, the J gene TRBJ2-7, with D tentatively TRBD1 (6 bases). Between the trimmed V and J ends, which lost 1 base and 0 bases, there was a span of 10 bases. Germline CDR1 SGHVS, CDR2 FQNEAQ. The CDR3 covers 15 residues.

As DNA, the CDR3 is TGTGCCAGCAGCTTAGTTTTTGACACTGAAGCTTTCTTT. Amino acids: CASSLVFDTEAFF. V usage is TRBV11-2 and J usage is TRBJ1-1; D is unresolved. With 1 base removed from V and 3 bases from J, the gap between germline ends came to 6 bases. Germline V gene data show CDR1 as SGHAT and CDR2 as FQNNGV. The CDR3 length is 13 residues.

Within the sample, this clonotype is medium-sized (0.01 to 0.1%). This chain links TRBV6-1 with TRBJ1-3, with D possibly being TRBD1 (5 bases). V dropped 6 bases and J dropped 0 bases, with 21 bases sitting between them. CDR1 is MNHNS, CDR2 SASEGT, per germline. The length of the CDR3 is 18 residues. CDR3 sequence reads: CASRHRLETPYSGNTIYF. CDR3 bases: TGTGCCAGCAGACACAGGCTGGAGACCCCGTACTCTGGAAACACCATATATTTT.

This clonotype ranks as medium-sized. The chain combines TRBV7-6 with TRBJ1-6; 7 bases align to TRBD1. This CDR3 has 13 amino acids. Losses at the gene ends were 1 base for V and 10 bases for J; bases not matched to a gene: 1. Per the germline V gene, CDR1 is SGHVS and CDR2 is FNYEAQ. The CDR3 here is CASSLDRGSPLHF. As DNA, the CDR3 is TGTGCCAGCAGCTTAGACAGGGGATCACCCCTCCACTTT.

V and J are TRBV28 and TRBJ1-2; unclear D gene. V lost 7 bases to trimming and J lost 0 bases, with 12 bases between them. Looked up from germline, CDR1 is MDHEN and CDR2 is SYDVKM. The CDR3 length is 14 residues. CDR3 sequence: CASITNPSNYGYTF. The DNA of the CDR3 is TGTGCCAGCATTACGAATCCTTCTAACTATGGCTACACCTTC.

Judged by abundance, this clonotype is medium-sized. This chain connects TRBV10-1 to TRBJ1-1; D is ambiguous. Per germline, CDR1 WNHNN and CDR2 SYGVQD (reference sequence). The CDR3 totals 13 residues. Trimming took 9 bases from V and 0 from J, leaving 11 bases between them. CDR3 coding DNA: TGCGCCAGTCAGCCGGTTATGAACACTGAAGCTTTCTTT. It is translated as CASQPVMNTEAFF.

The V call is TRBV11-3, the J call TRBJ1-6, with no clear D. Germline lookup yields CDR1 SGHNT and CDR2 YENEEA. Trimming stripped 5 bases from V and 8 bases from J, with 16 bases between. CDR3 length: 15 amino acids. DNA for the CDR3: TGTGCCAGCAGCGAAGACATTTTGGAAGATTCACCCCTCCACTTT. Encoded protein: CASSEDILEDSPLHF.

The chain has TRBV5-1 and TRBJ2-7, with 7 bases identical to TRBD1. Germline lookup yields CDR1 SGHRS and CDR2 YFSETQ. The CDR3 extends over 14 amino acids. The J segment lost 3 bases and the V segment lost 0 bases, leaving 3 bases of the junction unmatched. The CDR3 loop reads CASSLATGVYEQYF. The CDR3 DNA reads TGCGCCAGCAGCTTGGCCACAGGGGTCTACGAGCAGTACTTC.